This is a list of T cell receptor beta chains from one sample in a study of blood T cell repertoires in COVID-19. Data came from immunoSEQ multiplex PCR; TCRdb stores just in-frame clones and leaves some out. The data contain around 140,000 clones, roughly 69% of them singletons. Sequenced material: peripheral blood. Source of these receptors: a woman between 65 and 79 years old with acute or convalescent COVID-19. CDR3s include the opening cysteine and the closing phenylalanine or tryptophan. Each record gives: clone size, D gene, V gene, J gene, CDR3 DNA, CDR3 protein. The D gene is left open where the match is weak. Where a row states a size, it is once, few, many or the class of an expanded clone; other rows omit it.

size: NA; D: TRBD2; V: TRBV11-2; J: TRBJ2-1; DNA: TGTGCCAGCAGCTTCGGGACTAGCGGGAAGGGGGAGCAGTTCTTC; CDR3: CASSFGTSGKGEQFF
size: NA; D: TRBD2; V: TRBV5-4; J: TRBJ2-5; DNA: TGTGCCAGCAGCTTGGGTGCGGGGGTAGAGACCCAGTACTTC; CDR3: CASSLGAGVETQYF
size: few; D: NA; V: TRBV10-3; J: TRBJ2-3; DNA: TGTGCCATCAGTGGGCAACCTCCGGGGGGCACAGATACGCAGTATTTT; CDR3: CAISGQPPGGTDTQYF
size: once; D: TRBD2; V: TRBV4-1; J: TRBJ2-1; DNA: TGCGCCAGCAGCCACCCAAGCGGGAGGGGAGCCTACAATGAGCAGTTCTTC; CDR3: CASSHPSGRGAYNEQFF
size: NA; D: NA; V: TRBV30; J: TRBJ1-4; DNA: TGTGCCTGGACCTTCGATGAAAAACTGTTTTTT; CDR3: CAWTFDEKLFF
size: NA; D: NA; V: TRBV6-2/TRBV6-3; J: TRBJ2-3; DNA: TGTGCCAGCAGTTACTCGAGGAACTCAAATACGCAGTATTTT; CDR3: CASSYSRNSNTQYF
size: NA; D: TRBD2; V: TRBV7-2; J: TRBJ2-7; DNA: TGTGCCAGCAGCCCTGGGGGGGGACTCGGCTCCTACGAGCAGTACTTC; CDR3: CASSPGGGLGSYEQYF
size: NA; D: TRBD1; V: TRBV2; J: TRBJ2-3; DNA: TGTGCCAGCAGTGCAGGGGGTAGCACAGATACGCAGTATTTT; CDR3: CASSAGGSTDTQYF
size: NA; D: NA; V: TRBV29-1; J: TRBJ2-5; DNA: TGCAGCGTTGGGGGCTTGGGGGAGACCCAGTACTTC; CDR3: CSVGGLGETQYF
size: NA; D: TRBD1; V: TRBV5-1; J: TRBJ1-5; DNA: TGCGCCAGCAGCCAGACAGGGGATAGCAATCAGCCCCAGCATTTT; CDR3: CASSQTGDSNQPQHF
size: NA; D: NA; V: TRBV5-4; J: TRBJ1-4; DNA: TGTGCCAGCAGCTTGGCGGGGGGCGCTGCTAATGAAAAACTGTTTTTT; CDR3: CASSLAGGAANEKLFF
size: NA; D: TRBD2; V: TRBV10-3; J: TRBJ2-1; DNA: TGTGCCATCAGTATAGCGGGAGGGGGCTACAATGAGCAGTTCTTC; CDR3: CAISIAGGGYNEQFF
size: once; D: NA; V: TRBV19; J: TRBJ2-3; DNA: TGTGCCAGTAGTATGGGAGGGGGTTTCTCAGATACGCAGTATTTT; CDR3: CASSMGGGFSDTQYF
size: few; D: NA; V: TRBV19; J: TRBJ1-5; DNA: TGTGCCAGTAGTCGCGGAGGCGTCCATTTT; CDR3: CASSRGGVHF
size: NA; D: TRBD2; V: TRBV19; J: TRBJ2-2; DNA: TGTGCCAGTAGCGGGAGGGCCGGGGAGCTGTTTTTT; CDR3: CASSGRAGELFF
size: NA; D: NA; V: TRBV6-2/TRBV6-3; J: TRBJ1-1; DNA: TGTGCCAGCAGTTTTAAGAGTGGCACTGAAGCTTTCTTT; CDR3: CASSFKSGTEAFF
size: NA; D: NA; V: TRBV30; J: TRBJ1-1; DNA: TGTGCCTTGAGTGACGGGGGGGCTGAAGCTTTCTTT; CDR3: CALSDGGAEAFF
size: few; D: NA; V: TRBV4-1; J: TRBJ2-1; DNA: TGCGCCAGCAGCCAAGCATCTCAGGGATTCTACAATGAGCAGTTCTTC; CDR3: CASSQASQGFYNEQFF
size: NA; D: TRBD1; V: TRBV19; J: TRBJ2-7; DNA: TGTGCCAGTAACGACAGGGGGTCTAACGAGCAGTACTTC; CDR3: CASNDRGSNEQYF
size: NA; D: NA; V: TRBV7-9; J: TRBJ2-3; DNA: TGTGCCAGCAGCTTAGCGTCCCTAGCGAGCACCGTCACAGATACGCAGTATTTT; CDR3: CASSLASLASTVTDTQYF
size: few; D: NA; V: TRBV19; J: TRBJ2-3; DNA: TGTGCCAGTAGTATAGGACGGGTCACAGATACGCAGTATTTT; CDR3: CASSIGRVTDTQYF
size: NA; D: NA; V: TRBV3-1/TRBV3-2; J: TRBJ1-4; DNA: TGTGCCAGCAGCCCCCGGACAGTCACAACTAATGAAAAACTGTTTTTT; CDR3: CASSPRTVTTNEKLFF
size: NA; D: NA; V: TRBV7-7; J: TRBJ1-3; DNA: TGTGCCAGCAGCTTAGTTCCACCGGGACTGCCCGGAAACACCATATATTTT; CDR3: CASSLVPPGLPGNTIYF
size: once; D: NA; V: TRBV11-1; J: TRBJ2-5; DNA: TGTGCCAGCAGCTTACGGGACGGGGGAGAGACCCAGTACTTC; CDR3: CASSLRDGGETQYF
size: NA; D: NA; V: TRBV9; J: TRBJ2-2; DNA: TGTGCCAGCAGCGACCTCGGTAGGGGGTCCGGGGAGCTGTTTTTT; CDR3: CASSDLGRGSGELFF
size: NA; D: NA; V: TRBV12-3/TRBV12-4; J: TRBJ2-2; DNA: TGTGCCAGTCAGGGCTACTACACCGGGGAGCTGTTTTTT; CDR3: CASQGYYTGELFF
size: many; D: NA; V: TRBV6-6; J: TRBJ2-2; DNA: TGTGCCAGCAGTCAGTCGGGGGCCGGGGAGCTGTTTTTT; CDR3: CASSQSGAGELFF
size: NA; D: TRBD2; V: TRBV6-5; J: TRBJ2-3; DNA: TGTGCCAGCACCGACACCGTACGCGGGGGTACGCAGTATTTT; CDR3: CASTDTVRGGTQYF
size: NA; D: NA; V: TRBV4-2; J: TRBJ1-2; DNA: TGTGCCAGCAGCCAAGAGGACAATACTAACTATGGCTACACCTTC; CDR3: CASSQEDNTNYGYTF
size: NA; D: NA; V: TRBV10-2; J: TRBJ2-2; DNA: TGCGCCAGCAGTTCTATAGGGGGCACCGGGGAGCTGTTTTTT; CDR3: CASSSIGGTGELFF
size: NA; D: NA; V: TRBV5-5; J: TRBJ1-2; DNA: TGTGCCAGCAGCTTGACAGGGCTTTCTTCTGGCTACACCTTC; CDR3: CASSLTGLSSGYTF
size: NA; D: TRBD1; V: TRBV15; J: TRBJ1-2; DNA: TGTGCCACCAGCAGAGGACAGGGGGATCCTAACTATGGCTACACCTTC; CDR3: CATSRGQGDPNYGYTF
size: NA; D: TRBD1; V: TRBV27; J: TRBJ1-4; DNA: TGTGCCAGCAGTTTATCACTAAGGACAGGGGCCTCGTCGGAAAAACTGTTTTTT; CDR3: CASSLSLRTGASSEKLFF
size: few; D: NA; V: TRBV27; J: TRBJ1-3; DNA: TGTGCCAGCAGTTTGACAGGTCACCCTGGAAACACCATATATTTT; CDR3: CASSLTGHPGNTIYF
size: NA; D: TRBD1; V: TRBV7-9; J: TRBJ1-5; DNA: TGTGCCAGCAGCCGAGGACAGGGACAGGGCAATCAGCCCCAGCATTTT; CDR3: CASSRGQGQGNQPQHF
size: NA; D: TRBD1; V: TRBV13; J: TRBJ1-3; DNA: TGTGCCAGCAGCTTACAGGGGGCGTCTGGAAACACCATATATTTT; CDR3: CASSLQGASGNTIYF
size: few; D: TRBD1; V: TRBV6-5; J: TRBJ2-7; DNA: TGTGCCAGCAGTTACCAGGGGACAGGCTACGAGCAGTACTTC; CDR3: CASSYQGTGYEQYF
size: NA; D: TRBD2; V: TRBV19; J: TRBJ2-1; DNA: TGTGCCAGTAGTATACTGGCGGGACTAGCGATGAATGAGCAGTTCTTC; CDR3: CASSILAGLAMNEQFF
size: NA; D: TRBD1; V: TRBV3-1/TRBV3-2; J: TRBJ1-2; DNA: TGTGCCAGCAGCACAGGTGGGGACAGGGTGAATGGCTACACCTTC; CDR3: CASSTGGDRVNGYTF
size: NA; D: TRBD2; V: TRBV7-6; J: TRBJ2-7; DNA: TGTGCCAGCAGCTTGACAGCGGGGGACGACTACGAGCAGTACTTC; CDR3: CASSLTAGDDYEQYF
size: few; D: TRBD1; V: TRBV19; J: TRBJ1-4; DNA: TGTGCCAGCAACGACAGGGGCCTTGAAAAACTGTTTTTT; CDR3: CASNDRGLEKLFF
size: few; D: NA; V: TRBV5-1; J: TRBJ2-1; DNA: TGCGCCAGCAGCTCGCGGACTGGTGGTAATTACAATGAGCAGTTCTTC; CDR3: CASSSRTGGNYNEQFF
size: once; D: NA; V: TRBV2; J: TRBJ1-1; DNA: TGTGCCAGCAGTCAGGACAGTCTTGAAGCTTTCTTT; CDR3: CASSQDSLEAFF
size: NA; D: NA; V: TRBV3-1/TRBV3-2; J: TRBJ1-1; DNA: TGTGCCAGCAGCCAAGGTCCCGCGGGGATGTCTGAAGCTTTCTTT; CDR3: CASSQGPAGMSEAFF
size: NA; D: TRBD1; V: TRBV6-1; J: TRBJ1-5; DNA: TGTGCCAGCAGTGAAGGGACAGGGGGACGGCAGCCCCAGCATTTT; CDR3: CASSEGTGGRQPQHF
size: NA; D: TRBD2; V: TRBV7-9; J: TRBJ2-7; DNA: TGTGCCAGCAGCTTAGCGGCTAGCGGGGGGAGATACGAGCAGTACTTC; CDR3: CASSLAASGGRYEQYF
size: once; D: NA; V: TRBV7-2; J: TRBJ1-3; DNA: TGTGCCAGCAGCTTAGATCCGGGGGGCTCTGGAAACACCATATATTTT; CDR3: CASSLDPGGSGNTIYF
size: NA; D: NA; V: TRBV5-1; J: TRBJ1-1; DNA: TGCGCCAGCAGCTTCGGACTGAGAACTGAAGCTTTCTTT; CDR3: CASSFGLRTEAFF